One T cell receptor (beta chain) is described in this entry. The target antigen is unknown. It was with 60 Vbeta and 13 Jbeta primers that the PCR ran. The method was immunoSEQ multiplex PCR; TCRdb's version includes in-frame clones alone and lacks a portion of them. Among under 150,000 clones listed, 55% to 65% were seen once. The CDR3 is made up of 16 amino acids. Per germline, CDR1 SGHVT and CDR2 SQSDAQ. This entry belongs to a study of cytomegalovirus exposure and HLA in healthy donors. Study-level findings and limits: The analysis excluded some indistinguishable V segments, including TRBV6-2 and TRBV6-3. Among donors in an Asian-associated ancestry cluster, a later analysis reportedly found fewer N-insertions than the approximately 700-donor mean. A previous analysis found most TCR beta V segments productive roughly 87% or roughly 30% of the time.

The sequencing sample was made of PBMCs. The receptor comes from a woman between 35 and 50 years old in good health and CMV-seropositive. The rearrangement uses TRBV7-4 and TRBJ2-5, with 11 bases fitting TRBD2. The DNA end lines up better with TRBJ2-7; the J call may be wrong. The DNA of the CDR3 is TGTGCCAGCAGGCCGAGACTAGCGGGATTAAATTACGAGCAGTACTTC. It encodes CASRPRLAGLNYEQYF.